The entry below describes one T cell receptor beta chain. The data derive from a study of blood T cell repertoires in COVID-19. Trimming took 0 bases from V and 2 from J, leaving 8 bases between them. The CDR3 has 14 residues. CDR1 and CDR2 (germline): GTSNPN, SVGIG (reference sequence). The data were produced by immunoSEQ multiplex PCR, yet TCRdb's version contains in-frame clones alone and is incomplete. The sample holds 150,000 to 200,000 clones, around 90% seen once. The sequenced sample was peripheral blood. V gene TRBV30 combines with J gene TRBJ1-5; D is unresolved. The clonotype comes from a man aged 55-75 years with active or convalescent COVID-19. The CDR3 sequence is CAWSVTGGNQPQHF. The CDR3 nucleotides read TGTGCCTGGAGTGTTACGGGAGGCAATCAGCCCCAGCATTTT.